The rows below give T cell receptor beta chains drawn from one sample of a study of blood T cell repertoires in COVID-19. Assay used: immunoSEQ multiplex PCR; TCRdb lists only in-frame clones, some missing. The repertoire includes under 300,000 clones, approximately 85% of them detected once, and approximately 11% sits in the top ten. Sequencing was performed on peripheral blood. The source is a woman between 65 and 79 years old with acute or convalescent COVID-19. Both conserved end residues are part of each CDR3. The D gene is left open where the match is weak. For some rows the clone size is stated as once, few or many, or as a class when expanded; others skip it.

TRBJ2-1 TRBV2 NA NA TGTGCCAGCGGAGGGTTTAACAATGAGCAGTTCTTC CASGGFNNEQFF
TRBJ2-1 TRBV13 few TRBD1 TGTGCCAGCAGCTCCCGACAGGGAAGGGCGTCGAAACAGTTCTTC CASSSRQGRASKQFF
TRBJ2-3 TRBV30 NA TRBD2 TGTGCCTGGAGTTCTTCACTAGCGGGGGGGCCGGCAGATACGCAGTATTTT CAWSSSLAGGPADTQYF
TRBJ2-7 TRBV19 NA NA TGTGCCAGTAGTCTACAGGCCTCCTACGAGCAGTACTTC CASSLQASYEQYF
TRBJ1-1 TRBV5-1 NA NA TGCGCCAGCAGCCTGTCGCGCGCGGGTAACACTGAAGCTTTCTTT CASSLSRAGNTEAFF
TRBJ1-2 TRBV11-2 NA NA TGTGCCAGCAGCTCCTCGGACAGCTTCTATGGCTACACCTTC CASSSSDSFYGYTF
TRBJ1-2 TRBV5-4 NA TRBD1 TGTGCCAGCAGCTTGAAAACAGGGGGGCTTTATGGCTACACCTTC CASSLKTGGLYGYTF
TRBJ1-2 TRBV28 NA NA TGTGCCAGCAGTTTGAAGGCCAGGGTTAGCTATGGCTACACCTTC CASSLKARVSYGYTF
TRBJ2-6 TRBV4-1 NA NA TGCGCCAGCAGCCCCTCCGGGGCCAACGTCCTGACTTTC CASSPSGANVLTF
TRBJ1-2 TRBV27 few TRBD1 TGTGCCAGCCACGCACCGGGACAGGGGGCGCGTGGCTACACCTTC CASHAPGQGARGYTF
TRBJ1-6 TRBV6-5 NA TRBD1 TGTGCCAGCAGTTACTCGAGTCAGGGGGGATTTTCACCCCTCCACTTT CASSYSSQGGFSPLHF
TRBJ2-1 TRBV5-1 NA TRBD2 TGCGCCAGCAGTGGAGCGGGGCTCAATGAGCAGTTCTTC CASSGAGLNEQFF
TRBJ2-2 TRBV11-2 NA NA TGTGCCAGCAGCTCTCCGGGACAAACGAACACCGGGGAGCTGTTTTTT CASSSPGQTNTGELFF
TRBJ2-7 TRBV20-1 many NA TGCAGTGCTAGCTTTGGGACTCATCAGACCTTC CSASFGTHQTF
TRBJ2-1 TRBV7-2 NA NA TGTGCCAGCAGCCCCAGGCAACAGTCCTACAATGAGCAGTTCTTC CASSPRQQSYNEQFF
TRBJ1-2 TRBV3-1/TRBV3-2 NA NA TGTGCCAGCAGCCAAGAGGCCGTTTTAGGCTACACCTTC CASSQEAVLGYTF
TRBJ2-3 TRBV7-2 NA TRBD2 TGTGCCAGCAGCTTGTCGGGGGGGCTTTCTTACTATACGCAGTATTTT CASSLSGGLSYYTQYF
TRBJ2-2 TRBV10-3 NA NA TGTGCCATCAGTGTAGAAGTTGGGGAGCTGTTTTTT CAISVEVGELFF
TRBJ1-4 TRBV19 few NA TGTGCCAGTAGTCGACCAGGGGATGAAAAACTGTTTTTT CASSRPGDEKLFF
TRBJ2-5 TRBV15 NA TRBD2 TGTGCCACCAGCAGAGGCGGGTCTAGCGGTGGGAAGACCCAGTACTTC CATSRGGSSGGKTQYF
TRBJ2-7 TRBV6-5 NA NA TGTGCCAGCAGTTACTCGGGGGGAACGGCCGGGGAGCAGTACTTC CASSYSGGTAGEQYF
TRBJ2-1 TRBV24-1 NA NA TGTGCCACCAGGCGCTCCGACGGGCGGGATGAGCAGTTCTTC CATRRSDGRDEQFF
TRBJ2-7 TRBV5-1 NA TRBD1 TGCGCCAGCCGATCCGGACAGGGGAGCTACGAGCAGTACTTC CASRSGQGSYEQYF
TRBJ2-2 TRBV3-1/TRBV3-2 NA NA TGTGCCAGCAGCCCGGGACACCGCACCGGGGAGCTGTTTTTT CASSPGHRTGELFF
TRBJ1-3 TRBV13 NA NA TGTGCCAGCAGCACTACAGGGTTAGGAAACACCATATATTTT CASSTTGLGNTIYF
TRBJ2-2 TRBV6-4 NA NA TGTGCCAGCAGGGACACCCCCGGGGGTAACACCGGGGAGCTGTTTTTT CASRDTPGGNTGELFF
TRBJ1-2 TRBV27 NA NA TGTGCCAGCAGTACCCAACAGGGTCTTCTAAAGGGCTACACCTTC CASSTQQGLLKGYTF
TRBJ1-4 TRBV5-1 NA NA TGCGCCAGCAGGCTCAATGCAGGGATCTACGAAAAACTGTTTTTT CASRLNAGIYEKLFF
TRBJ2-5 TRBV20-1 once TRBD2 TGCAGTGCTAGTGGGACTAGCGTGAGGGAGACCCAGTACTTC CSASGTSVRETQYF
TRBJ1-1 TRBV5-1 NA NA TGCGCCAGCAGCTTGTCCAGGGACACTGAAGCTTTCTTT CASSLSRDTEAFF
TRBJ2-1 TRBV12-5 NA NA TGTGCTAGTGGTCCCTATCCAGGCCAGACCCAACACTACAATGAGCAGTTCTTC CASGPYPGQTQHYNEQFF
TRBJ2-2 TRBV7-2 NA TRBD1 TGTGCCAGCAGTTTAACAGGGGTACTCACCGGGGAGCTGTTTTTT CASSLTGVLTGELFF
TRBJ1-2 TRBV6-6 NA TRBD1 TGTGCCAGCAGTTACCCGGCGGGGACAGGCTATGGCTACACCTTC CASSYPAGTGYGYTF
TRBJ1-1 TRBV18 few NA TGTGCCAGCTCACCACCGTCCCCCAGTCAGTGGACTGAAGCTTTCTTT CASSPPSPSQWTEAFF
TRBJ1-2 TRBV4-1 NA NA TGCGCCAGCAGCCAGGCGACAGGAAGGGGCTATGGCTACACCTTC CASSQATGRGYGYTF
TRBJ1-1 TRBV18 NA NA TGTGCCAGCTCATCCACGCCTTCCCGAGGAGCTTTCTTT CASSSTPSRGAFF
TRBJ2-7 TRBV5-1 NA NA TGCGCCAGCAGCTTATTGACAGCCTCCTACGAGCAGTACTTC CASSLLTASYEQYF
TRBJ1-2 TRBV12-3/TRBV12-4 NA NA TGTGCCAGCAGTTTTCCTCTCTATGGCTACACCTTC CASSFPLYGYTF
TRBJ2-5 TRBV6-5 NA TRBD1 TGTGCCAGCAGTCGGGACAGGGGGAACGGCAAGACCCAGTACTTC CASSRDRGNGKTQYF
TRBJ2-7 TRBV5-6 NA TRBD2 TGTGCCAGCAGCCCTTCGGGGGGAGGGAGAAACGAGCAGTACTTC CASSPSGGGRNEQYF
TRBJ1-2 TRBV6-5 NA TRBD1 TGTGCCAGCACCCGGACAGGGGGCAACTATGGCTACACCTTC CASTRTGGNYGYTF
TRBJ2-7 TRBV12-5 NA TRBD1 TGTGCTAGTGGTTTGGCCCGGGACAGGGGTTACGAGCAGTACTTC CASGLARDRGYEQYF
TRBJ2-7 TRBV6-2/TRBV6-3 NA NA TGTGCCAGCAGTTACACCCTAGCGTTCTCCTACGAGCAGTACTTC CASSYTLAFSYEQYF
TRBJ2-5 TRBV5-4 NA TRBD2 TGTGCCAGCAGCTTGGCACGCAGCGGGGCGGGACAGACCCAGTACTTC CASSLARSGAGQTQYF
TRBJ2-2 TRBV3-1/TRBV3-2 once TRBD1 TGTGCCAGCAGCCCTTTCCGGGACAGGTTCACCGGGGAGCTGTTTTTT CASSPFRDRFTGELFF
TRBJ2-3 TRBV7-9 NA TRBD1 TGTGCCAGCAGCTCTCTACAGGGGGCTTACACAGATACGCAGTATTTT CASSSLQGAYTDTQYF
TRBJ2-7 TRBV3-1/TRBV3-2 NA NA TGTGCCAGCAGCCAACGACTCTACGAGCAGTACTTC CASSQRLYEQYF
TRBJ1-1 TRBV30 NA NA TGTGCCTGGTCCGTGGGGGGGTACACTGAAGCTTTCTTT CAWSVGGYTEAFF
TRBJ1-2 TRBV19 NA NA TGTGCCAGTAGTATATATCCCCAACCGAGGCGGGATCGGGGCTACACCTTC CASSIYPQPRRDRGYTF
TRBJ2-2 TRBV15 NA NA TGTGCCACCAGCAGAGATAGTCATACCGGGGAGCTGTTTTTT CATSRDSHTGELFF
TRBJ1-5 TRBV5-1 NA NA TGCGCCAGCAGCTTGGGTCCCAGGGATCGGTATAGCAATCAGCCCCAGCATTTT CASSLGPRDRYSNQPQHF
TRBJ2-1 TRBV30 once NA TGTGCCTGGACGCCCACTGGAGGCAATGAGCAGTTCTTC CAWTPTGGNEQFF
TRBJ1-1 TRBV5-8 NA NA TGTGCCAGCAGCTTGACGAGAGGGACTGAAGCTTTCTTT CASSLTRGTEAFF